This entry lists 29 T cell receptor beta chains sequenced from one sample in a study of cytomegalovirus exposure and HLA in healthy donors. Primers: 60 Vbeta forward and 13 Jbeta reverse. The protocol was immunoSEQ multiplex PCR, while the TCRdb copy is restricted to in-frame clones and leaves out a portion. The data show around 90,000 clones, around 85% seen once. Specimen: PBMCs. These receptors were taken from a man aged 35-49 years in good health and CMV-seropositive.

CDR3 nucleotide sequence: TGTGCCAGCAGTACCCCGGGGACAGGGAACTATGGCTACACCTTC. Residues: CASSTPGTGNYGYTF. The V call is TRBV6-6, the J call TRBJ1-2; TRBD1 matches 9 bases. Per germline, CDR1 MNHNY and CDR2 SVGAGI (reference sequence). The CDR3 is 15 residues long. The J segment lost 2 bases and the V segment lost 5 bases, leaving 6 bases of the junction unmatched.

This sequence joins TRBV7-3 and TRBJ2-7, with unresolved D. The CDR3 extends over 14 amino acids. V gave up 2 bases and J gave up 6 bases, with 14 bases separating them. Germline CDR1 SGHTA, CDR2 FQGTGA. CDR3 DNA sequence: TGTGCCAGCAGCTTAGGCGGCGCTGGGTGCGAGCAGTACTTC. Protein product: CASSLGGAGCEQYF.

This chain joins TRBV7-9 and TRBJ2-7; tentative D call: TRBD1 (5 bases). The V end lost 0 bases, the J end lost 12 bases, and 12 bases lay between the germline ends. The germline CDR1 and CDR2 sequences are SEHNR and FQNEAQ (reference sequence). This CDR3 is 12 amino acids long. The CDR3 loop is CASSLAGGQGYF. As DNA, the CDR3 is TGTGCCAGCAGCTTAGCGGGCGGTCAGGGGTACTTC.

The chain couples TRBV6-4 to TRBJ2-3, with 10 bases aligning to TRBD2. Germline CDR1 reads MRHNA; CDR2 reads SNTAGT. J lost 5 bases, V lost 4 bases, and 6 bases had no gene match. The CDR3 runs to 15 residues. In nucleotides, the CDR3 is TGTGCCAGCAGTGCCGATAGCGGGAGGTTAGATACGCAGTATTTT. Translation: CASSADSGRLDTQYF.

This chain joins TRBV4-1 and TRBJ2-3; 9 nucleotides line up with TRBD1. The CDR3 has 17 residues. V gave up 1 base and J gave up 2 bases; unmatched junction bases: 7. CDR1 and CDR2 (germline): MGHRA, YSYEKL. DNA for the CDR3: TGCGCCAGCAGCCAAGTTGGGACAGGGTCTTCCACAGATACGCAGTATTTT. Residues: CASSQVGTGSSTDTQYF.

This chain joins TRBV14 and TRBJ2-3; 14 bases line up with TRBD2. This CDR3 is built from 16 residues. CDR1 SGHDN and CDR2 FVKESK come from the germline V gene. With V trimmed by 1 base and J by 4 bases, 1 base remained unmatched. CDR3 sequence (DNA): TGTGCCAGCAGCCAAGTGACTAGCGGGGGGGCAGATACGCAGTATTTT. This gives the protein CASSQVTSGGADTQYF.

This clone was seen more than once but under ten times. The chain couples TRBV5-4 to TRBJ2-2; weak D call: TRBD1 (5 bases). V lost 4 bases and J lost 1, with 14 bases in between. Looked up from germline, CDR1 is SGHNT and CDR2 is YYREEE (reference sequence). The CDR3 sequence is 16 residues long. The CDR3 sequence: CASSQPTQGNTGELFF. For the CDR3, the DNA is TGTGCCAGCAGCCAACCTACCCAGGGGAACACCGGGGAGCTGTTTTTT.

This clone was observed a few times. The chain carries TRBV6-1 and TRBJ1-1; no firm D call. V was clipped by 5 bases and J by 5 bases, with 15 bases between them. Germline-derived CDR1 and CDR2 are MNHNS and SASEGT. The CDR3 sequence is 14 residues long. This chain's CDR3 is CASSSDYRGTEAFF. CDR3 coding DNA: TGTGCCAGCAGTTCGGATTATCGAGGGACTGAAGCTTTCTTT.

Only one count was recorded for this clone. Lacking the conserved final phenylalanine or tryptophan, this CDR3 likely reflects a read error. The chain employs TRBV18 and TRBJ1-6, with 7 bases that match TRBD1. Germline trimming cut 8 bases from V and 4 bases from J; bases unmatched to any gene: 8. Germline V gene lookup returns CDR1 KGHSH and CDR2 LQKENI. This CDR3 contains 15 residues. In DNA, the CDR3 is TGTGCCAGCGCAAGGGCAGGGGGGTATAATTCACCCCTCCACCTT. This codes for CASARAGGYNSPLHL.

The chain couples TRBV30 to TRBJ1-1; D is perhaps TRBD1 (5 bases). From germline, CDR1 is GTSNPN and CDR2 SVGIG (reference sequence). This CDR3 region has 14 residues. Trimming removed 1 base from V and 4 bases from J, with 13 bases in between. This CDR3 is CAWSGGGGGTEAFF. DNA of the CDR3: TGTGCCTGGAGTGGGGGGGGTGGGGGCACTGAAGCTTTCTTT.

The rearrangement uses TRBV11-2 and TRBJ2-5, with D possibly TRBD1 on 6 matching bases. The CDR3 length is 14 residues. V was cut by 0 bases and J by 5 bases, with 10 bases left in between. Per the germline V gene, CDR1 is SGHAT and CDR2 is FQNNGV. In nucleotides, the CDR3 is TGTGCCAGCAGCTTAGAATTGAGGGGGGAGACCCAGTACTTC. It is translated as CASSLELRGETQYF.

The CDR3 sequence is CASKSGTGTYEQYF. As DNA, the CDR3 is TGTGCCAGCAAATCCGGGACAGGGACCTACGAGCAGTACTTC. The J gene is TRBJ2-7, the V gene TRBV2; 9 nucleotides align to TRBD1. CDR3 length: 14 residues. With 7 bases clipped from V and 2 bases from J, the junction kept 6 bases outside the gene matches. The germline V gene encodes CDR1 SNHLY and CDR2 FYNNEI.

This clone was seen only once. The chain recombines TRBV4-1 with TRBJ1-6, with D tentatively TRBD1 (5 bases). Trimming took off 4 bases at V and 2 bases at J, with 6 bases between the two ends. CDR3 size: 14 residues. Germline values: CDR1 MGHRA, CDR2 YSYEKL. The CDR3 DNA follows: TGCGCCAGCAGCCCGGACACCTATAATTCACCCCTCCACTTT. Translating gives CASSPDTYNSPLHF.

This rearrangement joins TRBV28 to TRBJ1-5; possibly TRBD1 for D (6 bases). Germline values: CDR1 MDHEN, CDR2 SYDVKM. This CDR3 is built from 14 residues. V was cut by 1 base and J by 3 bases, with 7 bases left in between. The CDR3 coding sequence is TGTGCCAGCAGTTTATCAGGGGTCAATCAGCCCCAGCATTTT. Amino acid sequence: CASSLSGVNQPQHF.

This clone was picked up a small number of times. The chain carries TRBV5-1 and TRBJ2-2, with D tentatively TRBD1 (5 bases). CDR1 is SGHRS and CDR2 is YFSETQ in the germline V gene. CDR3 length equals 17 residues. V shed 4 bases and J shed 1 base, with 17 bases lying between them. CDR3 in amino acids: CASSRAGSSMNTGELFF. The CDR3 DNA sequence: TGCGCCAGCAGCCGAGCAGGGTCCTCTATGAACACCGGGGAGCTGTTTTTT.

The V gene is TRBV9, the J gene TRBJ2-2, with D possibly TRBD1 on 6 matching bases. V was trimmed by 0 bases and J by 8 bases, leaving 14 bases between them. Germline V gene data show CDR1 as SGDLS and CDR2 as YYNGEE. CDR3 length equals 15 residues. The CDR3 DNA is TGTGCCAGCAGCGTAGCATGGACAGTAGGGGGGGAGCTGTTTTTT. Amino acids: CASSVAWTVGGELFF. Full variable domain (outside the CDR3, taken from reference TRBV9 and TRBJ2-2): DSGVTQTPKHLITATGQRVTLRCSPRSGDLSVYWYQQSLDQGLQFLIQYYNGEERAKGNILERFSAQQFPDLHSELNLSSLELGDSALYFCASSVAWTVGGELFFGEGSRLTVL.

The chain employs TRBV11-3 and TRBJ2-2, with a tentative D call TRBD1 (5 bases). The CDR3 extends over 15 amino acids. CDR1 is SGHNT, CDR2 YENEEA, per germline. Trimming pared 10 bases from V and 4 bases from J, leaving 19 bases between. Written as DNA, the CDR3 is TGTGCCATCACAGGCGGCACCGATGCCACCGGGGAGCTGTTTTTT. As protein: CAITGGTDATGELFF. Filled out from reference TRBV11-3 and TRBJ2-2, the complete variable domain reads EAGVVQSPRYKIIEKKQPVAFWCNPISGHNTLYWYLQNLGQGPELLIRYENEEAVDDSQLPKDRFSAERLKGVDSTLKIQPAELGDSAVYLCAITGGTDATGELFFGEGSRLTVL.

V usage is TRBV9 and J usage is TRBJ2-1; 7 nucleotides match TRBD1. The ends lost 3 bases at V and 8 bases at J; junction bases unmatched: 8. From germline, CDR1 is SGDLS and CDR2 YYNGEE. There are 14 residues in the CDR3. The CDR3 DNA is TGTGCCAGCAGCGGAACGACAGGGCTATATGAGCAGTTCTTC. Protein: CASSGTTGLYEQFF.

The V call is TRBV28, the J call TRBJ2-3; 11 bases are shared with TRBD2. In germline, CDR1 is MDHEN, CDR2 SYDVKM. The CDR3 length is 18 residues. V gave up 4 bases and J gave up 1 base; unmatched junction bases: 10. CDR3 in amino acids: CASSSPLAGGDGTDTQYF. DNA for the CDR3: TGTGCCAGCAGTTCCCCCCTAGCGGGAGGTGATGGCACAGATACGCAGTATTTT. The full variable domain, rest sourced from reference TRBV28 and TRBJ2-3, is DVKVTQSSRYLVKRTGEKVFLECVQDMDHENMFWYRQDPGLGLRLIYFSYDVKMKEKGDIPEGYSVSREKKERFSLILESASTNQTSMYLCASSSPLAGGDGTDTQYFGPGTRLTVL.

This rearrangement joins TRBV6-5 to TRBJ2-7; D perhaps matches TRBD1 (6 bases). V was cut by 0 bases and J by 7 bases, with 13 bases left in between. Germline-derived CDR1 and CDR2 are MNHEY and SVGAGI. The CDR3 is 14 amino acids. In DNA, the CDR3 is TGTGCCAGCAGTTACTCCCCCCTAAGGGGGGAGCAGTACTTC. Translating gives CASSYSPLRGEQYF.

The chain combines TRBV7-2 with TRBJ2-5, with D possibly matching TRBD1 (6 bases). V was shortened by 4 bases and J by 3 bases, with 9 bases between the two germline ends. The length of the CDR3 is 13 residues. CDR1 is SGHTA, CDR2 FQGNSA, per germline. The DNA for the CDR3 is TGTGCCAGCAGCTACGGACAGAAAGAGACCCAGTACTTC. Protein product: CASSYGQKETQYF.

The chain uses TRBV6-1 and TRBJ2-7; perhaps TRBD2 as D (6 bases). CDR3 length equals 14 residues. CDR1 and CDR2 from the germline V gene are MNHNS and SASEGT. Trimming removed 6 bases from V and 3 bases from J, with 15 bases in between. In DNA, the CDR3 is TGTGCCAGCAGGGTAGCGGAGAGAAACTACGAGCAGTACTTC. As protein: CASRVAERNYEQYF.

This chain joins TRBV7-6 and TRBJ1-4; 12 bases are a match to TRBD1. Germline trimming cut 5 bases from V and 3 bases from J; bases unmatched to any gene: 7. The germline V gene has CDR1 SGHVS and CDR2 FNYEAQ. The CDR3 is 17 amino acids. For the CDR3, the DNA is TGTGCCAGCAGCCACCGGGACAGGGGGCGGGCTAATGAAAAACTGTTTTTT. Amino acid sequence: CASSHRDRGRANEKLFF.

This clone showed up just once. The rearrangement links TRBV25-1 to TRBJ1-2, with 11 bases fitting TRBD1. V shed 7 bases and J 5 bases; nucleotides not matched to a gene: 3. Germline CDR1 MGHDK, CDR2 SYGVNS. This CDR3 is 13 amino acids long. In nucleotides, the CDR3 is TGTGCCAGCAAGGGGACAGGGGGTTATGGCTACACCTTC. Translated, it gives CASKGTGGYGYTF.

This clone is a singleton in its sample. The J gene is TRBJ1-4, the V gene TRBV21-1. TRBV21-1 is described as a pseudogene. This CDR3 spans 13 amino acids. The CDR3 DNA reads TGTGCCAGCAGCCGTTTTGCGGGGGAAAAACTGTTTTTT. It is translated as CASSRFAGEKLFF.

On this clone itself: The junction does not match germline at one end; this may be a read error. The chain employs TRBV7-9 and TRBJ2-7; D unresolved. The germline V gene encodes CDR1 SEHNR and CDR2 FQNEAQ (reference sequence). The CDR3 is 12 residues long. CDR3 in amino acids: CSSSLATGEQYF. The CDR3 region has the DNA TGTTCCAGCAGCTTAGCCACGGGCGAGCAGTACTTC.

V is TRBV7-3 and J is TRBJ2-5, with a possible D match to TRBD1 (6 bases). The CDR3 consists of 13 residues. V lost 5 bases to trimming and J lost 2 bases, with 9 bases between them. Germline loops: CDR1 SGHTA, CDR2 FQGTGA. CDR3 DNA sequence: TGTGCCAGCAGCCCTGGGACACAAGAGACCCAGTACTTC. Its translation is CASSPGTQETQYF.

In this sample, this clone turned up once. The J gene is TRBJ2-1, the V gene TRBV7-6; 16 nucleotides align to TRBD2. J was trimmed by 9 bases and V by 5 bases; bases with no gene match: 7. The CDR3 extends over 16 amino acids. Germline V gives CDR1 SGHVS, CDR2 FNYEAQ. CDR3 sequence: CASSAGLAGGWGEQFF. DNA of the CDR3: TGTGCCAGCAGCGCGGGACTAGCGGGAGGGTGGGGTGAGCAGTTCTTC.

V gene TRBV27 combines with J gene TRBJ2-3, with D unresolved. With 5 bases removed from V and 0 bases from J, the gap between germline ends came to 9 bases. Germline V gives CDR1 MNHEY, CDR2 SMNVEV (reference sequence). This CDR3 comprises 14 residues. CDR3 bases: TGTGCCAGCAGTGAGCCCTTCAGCACAGATACGCAGTATTTT. This encodes CASSEPFSTDTQYF.